This T cell receptor beta chain was recorded in a study of glioma-infiltrating T cells after dendritic cell vaccination. This CDR3 is 15 amino acids long. Losses at the gene ends were 5 bases for V and 8 bases for J; bases not matched to a gene: 6. In germline, CDR1 is SGHVS, CDR2 FNYEAQ. Time point given: after dendritic cell vaccination, including at tumor progression/relapse. The repertoire was sequenced with immunoSEQ multiplex PCR; TCRdb's copy has only in-frame clones and lacks some. There are 90,000 to 95,000 clones in the sample; 75% to 90% occur only once, and 2% to 2.5% lies in the top ten.

This receptor was identified in a human donor with glioblastoma. V gene TRBV7-6 combines with J gene TRBJ2-1; the match to TRBD2 covers 13 bases. Specimen: blood, collected after dendritic cell vaccination. The DNA for the CDR3 is TGTGCCAGCAGCCCCGGGACTAGCGGGACTCATGAGCAGTTCTTC. It is translated as CASSPGTSGTHEQFF.